Described below is a single TCR beta chain sequence and its context. What it binds is unknown. Data came from immunoSEQ multiplex PCR; TCRdb stores just in-frame clones and leaves some out. The sample holds around 86,000 clones, approximately 86% seen once. This sample stems from a study of Ad26.COV2.S vaccination and SARS-CoV-2 variants. Overall study results and limits: Quantification of TCR breadth and depth may have yielded underestimates of total T cell responses. Individuals receiving vaccine had higher spike-specific TCR breadth than placebo recipients did. Non-spike TCR breadth was similar in vaccine and placebo recipients. The authors reported substantial breadth in spike-specific CD8+ and CD4+ T cell responses after vaccination.

This TCR was recovered from a human donor who had recovered from COVID-19. Sequencing used peripheral blood, obtained after recovery from COVID-19.

This chain's CDR3 is CASSYSRGPVVREFF. CDR3 bases: TGTGCCAGCAGTTACTCCCGGGGCCCGGTGGTTCGAGAGTTCTTC. The V and J genes are TRBV6-2 or TRBV6-3 and TRBJ2-1; either TRBD1 or TRBD2 may supply D (5 bases each). This CDR3 contains 15 residues. Per germline, CDR1 MNHEY and CDR2 SVGEGT. V lost 0 bases and J 14 bases, leaving 20 bases between the germline ends.